This TCR beta chain came from a study of blood T cell repertoires in COVID-19. About the study: Collection of acute and convalescent COVID-19 samples took place in the United States, Italy and Spain. PBMCs, B-cell-depleted T cells, or T cells provided the cDNA or gDNA that made up the material.

Authors' data handling: The authors estimated nucleated cell counts from reference gene primer amplification. Here immunoSEQ multiplex PCR was the method, and the copy in TCRdb shows in-frame clones only, minus some. V, J and clone size are taken as reported in that table, and D and trimming were inferred from the DNA itself. The sample has 400,000 to 500,000 clones; approximately 88% are singletons. Donors in Cohort 3 counted as recovered after two negative PCRs, clearance, or symptom resolution. The CDR3 sequence is 13 residues long. CDR1 and CDR2 (germline): SNHLY, FYNNEI. Losses at the gene ends were 10 bases for V and 3 bases for J; bases not matched to a gene: 7.

This receptor was identified in a woman aged 40 to 50 who had recovered from COVID-19. The sample comprised PBMCs or T cells enriched from blood (not recorded which). This chain joins TRBV2 and TRBJ1-1, with 8 nucleotides matching TRBD1. The CDR3 DNA sequence: TGTGCCACTCGGACAGGGAGGGACACTGAAGCTTTCTTT. Encoded protein: CATRTGRDTEAFF.